The rows below give T cell receptor beta chains drawn from one sample of a study of blood T cell repertoires in COVID-19. The data were produced by immunoSEQ multiplex PCR, yet TCRdb's version contains in-frame clones alone and is incomplete. Of roughly 200,000 clones listed, 75% to 90% are singletons. The specimen was peripheral blood. Receptors were obtained from a man aged 40-55 years with acute or convalescent COVID-19. Both conserved end residues are part of each CDR3. D genes are given only for firm matches. Part of the rows lack a size; the others show once, few, many or a class for expanded clones.

TRBJ1-1 NA NA TRBV30 TGTGCCTGGAGTCACCGTGGGGGGATGAACACTGAAGCTTTCTTT CAWSHRGGMNTEAFF
TRBJ1-4 NA NA TRBV5-1 TGCGCCAGCAGCTTGAGAAGTTCCCTCACGGGGGTAGGGACTAATGAAAAACTGTTTTTT CASSLRSSLTGVGTNEKLFF
TRBJ2-7 TRBD1 NA TRBV18 TGTGCCAGCTCCCCGATCCCTGGACAGGGCTACGAGCAGTACTTC CASSPIPGQGYEQYF
TRBJ2-7 NA NA TRBV7-2 TGTGCCAGCGGCTGGAGCTCCTACGAGCAGTACTTC CASGWSSYEQYF
TRBJ2-1 TRBD2 NA TRBV7-2 TGTGCCAGCACCGAGACTAGCGGGGGGAATGAGCAGTTCTTC CASTETSGGNEQFF
TRBJ1-3 TRBD1 once TRBV7-3 TGTGCCAGCAGTTCGGACAGGGGAAACACCATATATTTT CASSSDRGNTIYF
TRBJ2-2 NA NA TRBV3-1/TRBV3-2 TGTGCCAGCAGCCAAGTTCTGGGAGGCACCGGGGAGCTGTTTTTT CASSQVLGGTGELFF
TRBJ2-5 TRBD1 NA TRBV2 TGTGCCAGCGGGGGACAGTCCCAAGAGACCCAGTACTTC CASGGQSQETQYF
TRBJ1-5 NA NA TRBV19 TGTGCCAGTAGTCCCGTACACGGGATGATTAGCAATCAGCCCCAGCATTTT CASSPVHGMISNQPQHF
TRBJ1-2 TRBD1 NA TRBV24-1 TGTGCCACCAGTCCGACAGGGCTTAACTATGGCTACACCTTC CATSPTGLNYGYTF
TRBJ1-2 NA NA TRBV5-1 TGCGCCAGCAGCTTGGGTGGCAGGTCTAAAAGTTATGGCTACACCTTC CASSLGGRSKSYGYTF
TRBJ2-3 TRBD2 NA TRBV20-1 TGCAGTGCCAGTCCGGGACTAGCGGGGTCCGATACGCAGTATTTT CSASPGLAGSDTQYF
TRBJ2-7 TRBD1 NA TRBV24-1 TGTGCCACCCAAAGGGACAGGGACGGCGAGCAGTACTTC CATQRDRDGEQYF
TRBJ1-1 NA NA TRBV18 TGTGCCAGCTCACCGGTTGGAGGAGGCAGCCAGAACACTGAAGCTTTCTTT CASSPVGGGSQNTEAFF
TRBJ1-2 TRBD1 few TRBV19 TGTGCCAGTAGTATCCTGACAGGGTTCGGTGGCTACACCTTC CASSILTGFGGYTF
TRBJ1-1 NA NA TRBV5-4 TGTGCCAGCAGGGTCGGGGGGGTTCCTGAAGCTTTCTTT CASRVGGVPEAFF
TRBJ1-1 TRBD1 NA TRBV5-1 TGCGCCAGCAGCTTGGGAACGACAGGGGACACTGAAGCTTTCTTT CASSLGTTGDTEAFF
TRBJ1-5 NA NA TRBV4-3 TGCGCCAGCAGCCAAGATAATGCGGCACAGCCCCAGCATTTT CASSQDNAAQPQHF
TRBJ2-5 TRBD2 NA TRBV7-8 TGTGCCAGCAGCTTTCGGCTAGCGGCCAAACAAGAGACCCAGTACTTC CASSFRLAAKQETQYF